Following are 10 T cell receptor beta chains from one sample sequenced in a study of T cell responses to AZD1222 COVID-19 vaccine. Some clones are missing from TCRdb's copy, which holds only in-frame ones; the method was immunoSEQ multiplex PCR. Counted here are 130,000 or so clones, 90% to 95% occurring once; the ten biggest clones make up 1.5% to 2%. The material sequenced was peripheral blood, taken on day 0 of AZD1222 vaccination. Receptors were obtained from an adult in good health.

V usage is TRBV7-8 and J usage is TRBJ1-1; possible D gene TRBD1, 5 bases. Between the trimmed V and J ends, which lost 2 bases and 2 bases, there was a span of 21 bases. This CDR3 contains 18 residues. The germline V gene has CDR1 SGHVS and CDR2 FQNEAQ. The CDR3 bases are TGTGCCAGCAGCTTACCCGCCGGAAGGGGCAAAGTAAACACTGAAGCTTTCTTT. Residues: CASSLPAGRGKVNTEAFF.

V and J are TRBV12-5 and TRBJ1-1; D is unclear. The CDR3 has 17 amino acids. Germline V gives CDR1 LGHNT, CDR2 FRNRAP. V was clipped by 1 base and J by 3 bases, with 18 bases between them. The CDR3 DNA reads TGTGCTAGTGGTTTGGCACCCTCGACGGATACCTACACTGAAGCTTTCTTT. Translation: CASGLAPSTDTYTEAFF.

The chain couples TRBV6-2 or TRBV6-3 to TRBJ1-3; D is unresolved. Deletions cut 8 bases from V and 3 bases from J, with 8 bases between. The CDR3 length is 12 residues. Per germline, CDR1 MNHEY and CDR2 SVGEGT. The CDR3 region is CASGFDGNTIYF. CDR3 nucleotides: TGTGCCAGCGGTTTCGATGGAAACACCATATATTTT.

The V and J genes are TRBV6-2 or TRBV6-3 and TRBJ1-6, with TRBD1 identical over 11 bases. CDR1 MNHEY and CDR2 SVGEGT come from the germline V gene. The J segment lost 7 bases and the V segment lost 2 bases, leaving 1 base of the junction unmatched. CDR3 length equals 15 residues. Here the CDR3 reads CASSYGDRGNSPLHF. CDR3 coding DNA: TGTGCCAGCAGTTACGGGGACAGGGGGAATTCACCCCTCCACTTT.

The J gene is TRBJ1-3, the V gene TRBV28; D not resolved. The CDR3 is 14 residues long. Between the trimmed V and J ends, which lost 4 bases and 8 bases, there was a span of 15 bases. The germline V gene encodes CDR1 MDHEN and CDR2 SYDVKM. The CDR3 reads CASSSYGSGDTIYF. CDR3 sequence (DNA): TGTGCCAGCAGTTCGTACGGCTCCGGTGACACCATATATTTT. Full variable domain (outside the CDR3, taken from reference TRBV28 and TRBJ1-3): DVKVTQSSRYLVKRTGEKVFLECVQDMDHENMFWYRQDPGLGLRLIYFSYDVKMKEKGDIPEGYSVSREKKERFSLILESASTNQTSMYLCASSSYGSGDTIYFGEGSWLTVV.

V and J are TRBV6-2 or TRBV6-3 and TRBJ1-2; D gene uncertain. Germline V gives CDR1 MNHEY, CDR2 SVGEGT. This CDR3 spans 14 amino acids. The germline V and J ends were trimmed by 0 bases and 7 bases, with 12 bases remaining between them. The CDR3 DNA follows: TGTGCCAGCAGTTACTCGACAACACGTATTGGCTACACCTTC. It translates to CASSYSTTRIGYTF.

The chain is built from TRBV28 and TRBJ1-3; D is possibly TRBD1 (5 bases). CDR3 length: 12 residues. CDR1 and CDR2 from the germline V gene are MDHEN and SYDVKM. The CDR3: CAGGVSGNTIYF. CDR3 nucleotides: TGTGCGGGGGGGGTCTCTGGAAACACCATATATTTT.

V is TRBV3-1 (or the pseudogene TRBV3-2) and J is TRBJ2-7; 9 bases map to TRBD1. Trimming removed 4 bases from V and 2 bases from J; junction bases left unmatched: 6. Germline CDR1 LGHDT, CDR2 YNNKEL (reference sequence). The length of the CDR3 is 15 residues. The CDR3 coding sequence is TGTGCCAGCAGCCGAGGAGGGACAGGGCCCTACGAGCAGTACTTC. Its protein is CASSRGGTGPYEQYF.

This chain uses TRBV19 with TRBJ2-3; D unclear. V gave up 7 bases and J gave up 0 bases, with 11 bases separating them. The CDR3 sequence is 14 residues long. Germline CDR1 and CDR2: LNHDA and SQIVND (reference sequence). The CDR3 spells CASTSKGSTDTQYF. The CDR3, as DNA: TGTGCCAGTACAAGTAAGGGTAGCACAGATACGCAGTATTTT. The full variable domain, rest sourced from reference TRBV19 and TRBJ2-3, is DGGITQSPKYLFRKEGQNVTLSCEQNLNHDAMYWYRQDPGQGLRLIYYSQIVNDFQKGDIAEGYSVSREKKESFPLTVTSAQKNPTAFYLCASTSKGSTDTQYFGPGTRLTVL.

This chain joins TRBV21-1 and TRBJ1-2; the table's D call TRBD1 went unverified against the DNA. TRBV21-1 is labeled a pseudogene. The CDR3 spans 16 residues. This chain's CDR3 is CASSKGQDRGRVVGTF. The CDR3 nucleotides are TGTGCCAGCAGCAAAGGGCAGGACAGGGGGCGTGTGGTAGGCACCTTC.